Listed here are 27 T cell receptor beta chains from one sample, sequenced in a study of blood T cell repertoires in COVID-19 (dated by TCRdb to about 2020). The library was generated by the immunoSEQ multiplex PCR assay. The clones in this table, taken by TCRdb from immuneACCESS, are in-frame only. Not every clone is retained; where verified, under half of the shortfall comes from an unresolved V gene, and the cause of the rest is unknown. The sample contains about 400,000 clones, roughly 90% of them found a single time. The top ten constitute less than 2% of the sample. Sequencing input: PBMCs or T cells enriched from blood (not recorded which). The origin of the receptors is a woman in her twenties or thirties who had recovered from COVID-19.

The chain links TRBV28 to TRBJ2-7, with 10 bases aligning to TRBD2. V lost 6 bases, J lost 5 bases, and 19 bases stayed unmatched. Germline lookup yields CDR1 MDHEN and CDR2 SYDVKM. The CDR3 is 18 amino acids. CDR3 DNA sequence: TGTGCCAGCAGCTCCCTCCCTGACATAGCGGGAGGTGTAAACGAGCAGTACTTC. It codes for CASSSLPDIAGGVNEQYF. The whole variable domain, remainder taken from reference TRBV28 and TRBJ2-7, is DVKVTQSSRYLVKRTGEKVFLECVQDMDHENMFWYRQDPGLGLRLIYFSYDVKMKEKGDIPEGYSVSREKKERFSLILESASTNQTSMYLCASSSLPDIAGGVNEQYFGPGTRLTVT.

This clone was counted only a few times. The chain uses TRBV4-1 and TRBJ2-7; D perhaps matches TRBD2 (6 bases). Trimming took off 3 bases at V and 11 bases at J, with 17 bases between the two ends. Germline values: CDR1 MGHRA, CDR2 YSYEKL. The CDR3 contains 13 residues. The CDR3 DNA follows: TGCGCCAGCAGCCAGGGGGGTCGGCAGTATAAGTACTTC. Protein sequence: CASSQGGRQYKYF.

This rearrangement joins TRBV7-9 to TRBJ1-2; the D is unclear. The CDR3 consists of 12 residues. Trimming removed 3 bases at V and 6 bases at J, with 8 bases between. Germline V CDR1 and CDR2: SEHNR, FQNEAQ (reference sequence). DNA for the CDR3: TGTGCCAGCAGCTTGAGGAGAGATGGCTACACCTTC. As protein: CASSLRRDGYTF.

In its sample, this clone was seen once. This chain links TRBV5-5 with TRBJ2-5; 11 nucleotides match TRBD2. V gave up 4 bases and J gave up 0 bases; unmatched junction bases: 5. This CDR3 is built from 16 residues. Per germline, CDR1 SGHKS and CDR2 YYEKEE (reference sequence). CDR3 protein: CASSRLAGGNQETQYF. CDR3 in DNA: TGTGCCAGCAGCCGCTTAGCGGGGGGGAACCAAGAGACCCAGTACTTC.

In this sample, this clone turned up a few times. The V gene is TRBV6-7, the J gene TRBJ2-7, with 9 bases that match TRBD2. TRBV6-7 is marked as an open reading frame, function uncertain. V trimming: 0 bases; J trimming: 2 bases; junction bases outside the gene matches: 11. CDR3 length: 18 amino acids. The CDR3 coding sequence is TGTGCCAGCAGTTACTCTATGGGGTTGGCGGGGGGGACCTACGAGCAGTACTTC. As protein: CASSYSMGLAGGTYEQYF.

The CDR3 bases are TGTGCCAGCAGTTTGACAGGGGGGACTTACCATGGCTACACCTTC. Translated: CASSLTGGTYHGYTF. The V call is TRBV2, the J call TRBJ1-2, with 9 bases identical to TRBD1. This CDR3 region has 15 residues. Germline CDR1 and CDR2: SNHLY and FYNNEI. V lost 5 bases and J lost 6; bases outside the gene matches: 10.

The chain employs TRBV20-1 and TRBJ2-1, with D possibly matching TRBD1 (6 bases). The CDR3 spans 14 residues. V lost 3 bases and J lost 5, with 14 bases in between. CDR1 is DFQATT and CDR2 is SNEGSKA in the germline V gene (reference sequence). CDR3 coding DNA: TGCAGTGCTAGTGATCGCAGGGGCAACAATGAGCAGTTCTTC. Amino acid sequence: CSASDRRGNNEQFF.

This chain uses TRBV6-1 with TRBJ2-7; D is unresolved. The J call may be wrong; the DNA end is better matched by TRBJ2-1. The CDR3 totals 16 residues. Germline CDR1 and CDR2: MNHNS and SASEGT. DNA for the CDR3: TGTGCCAGCAGTGACTACTTATGGGGCTCCTACAATGAGCAGTTCTTC. Amino acid sequence: CASSDYLWGSYNEQFF.

The genes are TRBV7-3 and TRBJ2-3, with TRBD2 identical over 8 bases. CDR1 is SGHTA and CDR2 is FQGTGA in the germline V gene. The CDR3 runs 16 residues. The V segment lost 1 base and the J segment 1 base; nucleotides outside the gene matches: 4. In DNA, the CDR3 is TGTGCCAGCAGCTTAAGATCCGGGGGGGGCACAGATACGCAGTATTTT. Residues: CASSLRSGGGTDTQYF.

The chain joins TRBV30 to TRBJ1-5; weak D call: TRBD1 (5 bases). Trimming stripped 2 bases from V and 3 bases from J, with 8 bases between. Germline lookup yields CDR1 GTSNPN and CDR2 SVGIG (reference sequence). This CDR3 contains 13 residues. CDR3 DNA sequence: TGTGCCTGGAGTAAACAGGACAATCAGCCCCAGCATTTT. It yields the protein CAWSKQDNQPQHF.

This clone has just one count. The gene calls are TRBV7-9 and TRBJ2-5; 11 bases align to TRBD2. The V segment lost 5 bases and the J segment 0 bases; nucleotides outside the gene matches: 5. The CDR3 runs to 16 residues. CDR1 SEHNR and CDR2 FQNEAQ come from the germline V gene (reference sequence). The CDR3 spells CASSRIAGGYQETQYF. The CDR3 DNA is TGTGCCAGCAGCCGAATAGCGGGAGGGTACCAAGAGACCCAGTACTTC.

This clone was observed a single time. The gene calls are TRBV2 and TRBJ1-1; D gene uncertain. Germline V gene data show CDR1 as SNHLY and CDR2 as FYNNEI. Trimming removed 6 bases at V and 11 bases at J, with 16 bases between. The CDR3 has 12 residues. This CDR3 is CASRNEGRGAFF. CDR3 nucleotide sequence: TGTGCCAGCAGAAACGAGGGCCGAGGGGCTTTCTTT.

This chain connects TRBV7-7 to TRBJ2-5, with D perhaps TRBD2 (6 bases). Germline loops: CDR1 SSHAT, CDR2 FNYEAQ (reference sequence). Trimming cost V 2 bases and J 7 bases, with 23 bases left between them. This CDR3 region has 17 residues. CDR3 DNA: TGTGCCAGCAGCTTAAGTTCCTTCGGGAGTGGGCTGGGGACCCAGTACTTC. It translates to CASSLSSFGSGLGTQYF.

The V and J genes are TRBV5-1 and TRBJ1-4; D remains unclear. The length of the CDR3 is 14 residues. Trimming took off 3 bases at V and 8 bases at J, with 14 bases between the two ends. Germline loops: CDR1 SGHRS, CDR2 YFSETQ. CDR3 in DNA: TGCGCCAGCAGCTCCGATTCGAGTAACGAAAAACTGTTTTTT. It encodes CASSSDSSNEKLFF. Full variable domain (rest looked up from reference TRBV5-1 and TRBJ1-4): KAGVTQTPRYLIKTRGQQVTLSCSPISGHRSVSWYQQTPGQGLQFLFEYFSETQRNKGNFPGRFSGRQFSNSRSEMNVSTLELGDSALYLCASSSDSSNEKLFFGSGTQLSVL.

The gene calls are TRBV28 and TRBJ1-2; no definite D call. There are 15 residues in the CDR3. The ends were cut back, 4 bases at V and 5 bases at J, with 17 bases in the middle. Per germline, CDR1 MDHEN and CDR2 SYDVKM. CDR3 loop: CASSSQLGEDYGYTF. The CDR3 DNA is TGTGCCAGCAGTTCACAGCTTGGGGAGGATTATGGCTACACCTTC.

This clone was seen only once. The rearrangement joins TRBV30 to TRBJ1-1; TRBD1 is a possible D gene (5 bases). The CDR3 has 11 residues. Trimming removed 5 bases at V and 7 bases at J, with 11 bases between. The germline V gene has CDR1 GTSNPN and CDR2 SVGIG (reference sequence). The CDR3 DNA reads TGTGCCTGGGGATCAGGGTATGAAGCTTTCTTT. It specifies CAWGSGYEAFF.

The J gene is TRBJ2-7, the V gene TRBV15; 8 positions agree with TRBD1. In germline, CDR1 is LNHNV, CDR2 YYDKDF (reference sequence). CDR3 length: 14 residues. The V segment lost 4 bases and the J segment 0 bases; nucleotides outside the gene matches: 2. CDR3 DNA sequence: TGTGCCACCAGCACCCAGGGGGCCTCCTACGAGCAGTACTTC. It is translated as CATSTQGASYEQYF.

The chain carries TRBV6-2 or TRBV6-3 and TRBJ2-1, with unresolved D. There are 15 residues in the CDR3. The germline gives CDR1 MNHEY, CDR2 SVGEGT. The V end was cut by 2 bases, the J end by 5 bases, with 13 bases between. The CDR3 region is CASSYRGTLDNEQFF. The CDR3 DNA follows: TGTGCCAGCAGTTACCGAGGAACTCTTGACAATGAGCAGTTCTTC.

V and J are TRBV27 and TRBJ1-5, with D hard to call. The CDR3 spans 14 residues. The V end was cut by 5 bases, the J end by 7 bases, with 15 bases between. Germline CDR1 and CDR2: MNHEY and SMNVEV (reference sequence). The CDR3 DNA sequence: TGTGCCAGCAGTCCCCAGGAGGGCTGGCAGCCCCAGCATTTT. Protein: CASSPQEGWQPQHF.

The J gene is TRBJ2-2, the V gene TRBV18, with TRBD2 matching 10 bases. The CDR3 length is 17 residues. CDR1 and CDR2 from the germline V gene are KGHSH and LQKENI. The J segment lost 1 base and the V segment lost 5 bases, leaving 7 bases of the junction unmatched. This CDR3 is CASSSWTSGMNTGELFF. The DNA for the CDR3 is TGTGCCAGCTCATCCTGGACTAGCGGCATGAACACCGGGGAGCTGTTTTTT.

V and J are TRBV28 and TRBJ1-2; unclear D gene. The germline CDR1 and CDR2 sequences are MDHEN and SYDVKM. The V end was cut by 1 base, the J end by 6 bases, with 9 bases between. CDR3 length: 13 amino acids. The DNA of the CDR3 is TGTGCCAGCAGTTTATTGAGGGTCAATGGCTACACCTTC. The encoded protein is CASSLLRVNGYTF.

The chain combines TRBV19 with TRBJ1-1; 9 positions match TRBD1. Germline trimming cut 10 bases from V and 2 bases from J; bases unmatched to any gene: 17. The CDR3 is 17 residues long. Per the germline V gene, CDR1 is LNHDA and CDR2 is SQIVND (reference sequence). The CDR3 sequence is CATVPRTGASGNTEAFF. CDR3 coding DNA: TGTGCCACAGTGCCCCGGACAGGGGCCTCCGGAAACACTGAAGCTTTCTTT.

This chain uses TRBV4-2 with TRBJ1-4, with 10 bases lining up with TRBD1. CDR3 size: 19 residues. CDR1 LGHNA and CDR2 YNFKEQ come from the germline V gene. V was clipped by 0 bases and J by 7 bases; unmatched bases: 14. The CDR3 here is CASSQDPKRWGTGVEKLFF. The CDR3 nucleotides are TGTGCCAGCAGCCAAGATCCGAAGAGGTGGGGGACAGGGGTTGAAAAACTGTTTTTT.

The J gene is TRBJ1-1, the V gene TRBV6-1, with D tentatively TRBD1 (5 bases). V gave up 3 bases and J gave up 0 bases, with 14 bases separating them. Germline CDR1 is MNHNS and CDR2 is SASEGT. The CDR3 is 16 residues long. The CDR3 protein is CASSEAATRVNTEAFF. The CDR3 nucleotides are TGTGCCAGCAGTGAGGCGGCGACCAGGGTGAACACTGAAGCTTTCTTT.

The chain employs TRBV5-6 and TRBJ1-2; TRBD1 is a possible D gene (6 bases). V was clipped by 0 bases and J by 10 bases, with 16 bases between them. CDR1 and CDR2 (germline): SGHDT, YYEEEE. CDR3 length equals 14 residues. The CDR3 DNA reads TGTGCCAGCAGCTTGGTAGGGACAATAGTGTTCTACACCTTC. It encodes CASSLVGTIVFYTF.

With respect to this clone: The identical CDR3 is also encoded by other nucleotide sequences in the sample. The chain is built from TRBV3-1 (or the pseudogene TRBV3-2) and TRBJ2-7, with 9 bases aligning to TRBD2. Germline CDR1 LGHDT, CDR2 YNNKEL (reference sequence). CDR3 length: 15 residues. V lost 1 base to trimming and J lost 0 bases; unmatched junction nucleotides: 1. CDR3 sequence: CASSQGSGSSYEQYF. The CDR3 DNA follows: TGTGCCAGCAGCCAAGGTAGCGGGAGCTCCTACGAGCAGTACTTC.

The chain is built from TRBV7-9 and TRBJ2-6; 7 bases are shared with TRBD1. The length of the CDR3 is 16 residues. Germline-derived CDR1 and CDR2 are SEHNR and FQNEAQ (reference sequence). V lost 1 base to trimming and J lost 3 bases; unmatched junction nucleotides: 3. The CDR3 coding sequence is TGTGCCAGCAGCTTAGGACAGGGAAGTGGGGCCAACGTCCTGACTTTC. This gives the protein CASSLGQGSGANVLTF. Full variable domain (remainder filled in from reference TRBV7-9 and TRBJ2-6): DTGVSQNPRHKITKRGQNVTFRCDPISEHNRLYWYRQTLGQGPEFLTYFQNEAQLEKSRLLSDRFSAERPKGSFSTLEIQRTEQGDSAMYLCASSLGQGSGANVLTFGAGSRLTVL.